The 22 T cell receptor beta chains given below trace back to one sample, sequenced in a study of T cell repertoires in cytomegalovirus infection. MiXCR, applied by TCRdb to the reads, yields one record per CDR3 protein. The table includes some 920,000 distinct CDR3 sequences, 30% to 40% detected once. These receptors have no known antigen. This sample comprised cultured CD8+ T cells from PBMCs, obtained from culture after CMV antigen stimulation. The receptors here all came from a human donor in good health (CMV status not recorded). Some clones in this sample may be carry-over from other donors' samples.

V usage is TRBV27 and J usage is TRBJ2-2, with 7 bases that match TRBD1. J lost 7 bases, V lost 1 base, and 12 bases had no gene match. This CDR3 contains 17 residues. Germline V gene data show CDR1 as MNHEY and CDR2 as SMNVEV (reference sequence). The CDR3 bases are TGTGCCAGCAGTTTATTGAGGACAGGTGGAGGCCACGGGGAGCTGTTTTTT. As protein: CASSLLRTGGGHGELFF.

On this clonotype: A much larger clonotype is one base distant, so this may be a read error. The V gene is TRBV5-1, the J gene TRBJ1-1; the D is unclear. The length of the CDR3 is 13 residues. Germline CDR1 is SGHRS and CDR2 is YFSETQ. CDR3 sequence reads: CANSLRMYTEAFF. In DNA form, the CDR3 reads TGCGCCAACAGCTTGCGAATGTACACTGAAGCTTTCTTT.

The chain carries TRBV28 and TRBJ2-1; 16 bases are shared with TRBD2. Germline CDR1 is MDHEN and CDR2 is SYDVKM. The CDR3 sequence is 19 residues long. The ends lost 3 bases at V and 10 bases at J; junction bases unmatched: 15. The CDR3 is CASSFPPFGTSGGASEQFF. The DNA for the CDR3 is TGTGCCAGCAGTTTCCCCCCCTTCGGGACTAGCGGGGGGGCTTCGGAGCAGTTCTTC. The full variable domain, rest sourced from reference TRBV28 and TRBJ2-1, is DVKVTQSSRYLVKRTGEKVFLECVQDMDHENMFWYRQDPGLGLRLIYFSYDVKMKEKGDIPEGYSVSREKKERFSLILESASTNQTSMYLCASSFPPFGTSGGASEQFFGPGTRLTVL.

This clonotype has only a few counts. V gene TRBV7-3 combines with J gene TRBJ2-2, with D uncertain. Germline values: CDR1 SGHTA, CDR2 FQGTGA. The germline V and J ends were trimmed by 4 bases and 8 bases, with 14 bases remaining between them. The CDR3 length is 14 residues. CDR3 amino acids: CASSSDQQPGELFF. The DNA for the CDR3 is TGTGCCAGCAGCTCCGACCAGCAACCGGGGGAGCTGTTTTTT.

This clonotype has just a few counts. J is TRBJ2-1 and V is TRBV5-4; TRBD1 agrees at 10 bases. The CDR3 extends over 16 amino acids. The V segment lost 6 bases and the J segment 6 bases; nucleotides outside the gene matches: 12. Germline V gene data show CDR1 as SGHNT and CDR2 as YYREEE (reference sequence). The CDR3 loop reads CASTVLGQGVFNEQFF. CDR3 in DNA: TGTGCCAGCACCGTCTTAGGACAGGGGGTATTCAATGAGCAGTTCTTC.

This sequence joins TRBV10-3 and TRBJ1-2; D remains ambiguous. V was shortened by 4 bases and J by 10 bases, with 19 bases between the two germline ends. CDR3 length: 14 amino acids. Germline CDR1 is ENHRY and CDR2 is SYGVKD. This chain's CDR3 is CAISGGRTPPDYTF. CDR3 sequence (DNA): TGTGCCATCAGTGGAGGACGTACCCCTCCTGACTACACCTTC.

This clonotype was counted at least ten times. This rearrangement joins TRBV3-1 to TRBJ1-1, with D unresolved. With 2 bases removed from V and 1 base from J, the gap between germline ends came to 14 bases. The length of the CDR3 is 16 residues. Germline values: CDR1 LGHDT, CDR2 YNNKEL (reference sequence). Here the CDR3 reads CASSQRPRDTNTEAFF. The CDR3 bases are TGTGCCAGCAGCCAACGTCCCCGAGACACGAACACTGAAGCTTTCTTT.

This clonotype was counted many times. The J gene is TRBJ2-1, the V gene TRBV6-1; no firm D call. From germline, CDR1 is MNHNS and CDR2 SASEGT. The CDR3 contains 14 residues. Between the trimmed V and J ends, which lost 5 bases and 10 bases, there was a span of 18 bases. The CDR3, as DNA: TGTGCCAGCAGTCTCAACCCCCCGGGCACCGAGCAGTTCTTC. This translates into CASSLNPPGTEQFF.

The CDR3 DNA reads TGTGCCAGCAGCCAAGTTACAGGGATCGATTCACCCCTCCACTTT. It is translated as CASSQVTGIDSPLHF. The gene calls are TRBV3-1 and TRBJ1-6; D might be TRBD1 (6 bases). Deletions cut 1 base from V and 8 bases from J, with 12 bases between. The CDR3 covers 15 residues. Germline lookup yields CDR1 LGHDT and CDR2 YNNKEL (reference sequence).

Here the CDR3 DNA reads TGTGCCAGTGACGGGAGGGGAGTGGGTCAGCCCCAGCATTTT. Its protein product is CASDGRGVGQPQHF. The V gene is TRBV19, the J gene TRBJ1-5; TRBD1 is a possible D gene (5 bases). V was shortened by 8 bases and J by 6 bases, with 17 bases between the two germline ends. The CDR3 totals 14 residues. Germline loops: CDR1 LNHDA, CDR2 SQIVND (reference sequence).

This clonotype was observed a few times. The chain employs TRBV7-8 and TRBJ2-3, with D perhaps TRBD1 (5 bases). Germline CDR1 and CDR2: SGHVS and FQNEAQ. This CDR3 has 13 amino acids. Trimming pared 2 bases from V and 11 bases from J, leaving 14 bases between. The CDR3 is CASSLRGPWEQYF. In nucleotides, the CDR3 is TGTGCCAGCAGCTTAAGGGGTCCCTGGGAGCAGTATTTT.

The chain recombines TRBV6-1 with TRBJ2-4; unclear D gene. This CDR3 spans 15 amino acids. Germline V gene data show CDR1 as MNHNS and CDR2 as SASEGT. V was cut by 8 bases and J by 3 bases, with 17 bases left in between. CDR3 region: CASRGDAENKNIQYF. DNA for the CDR3: TGTGCCAGCCGTGGCGACGCAGAGAACAAAAACATTCAGTACTTC.

The chain carries TRBV27 and TRBJ1-5, with a possible D match to TRBD1 (5 bases). CDR1 is MNHEY, CDR2 SMNVEV, per germline (reference sequence). Between the trimmed V and J ends, which lost 6 bases and 0 bases, there was a span of 15 bases. The CDR3 consists of 16 residues. The CDR3 loop reads CASREGTGYSNQPQHF. CDR3 DNA sequence: TGTGCCAGCAGAGAGGGGACGGGGTATAGCAATCAGCCCCAGCATTTT.

The chain uses TRBV7-9 and TRBJ2-1; a weak D match, TRBD1 (5 bases). Germline loops: CDR1 SEHNR, CDR2 FQNEAQ (reference sequence). V gave up 5 bases and J gave up 8 bases, with 10 bases separating them. This CDR3 spans 12 amino acids. The CDR3 sequence: CASSLLQDEQFF. The CDR3 DNA is TGTGCCAGCAGCCTTCTACAGGATGAGCAGTTCTTC.

This chain links TRBV10-3 with TRBJ1-5; no clear D. CDR3 size: 16 residues. The V gene lost 0 bases and the J gene lost 0 bases, with 9 bases spanning the gap. Germline assignment: CDR1 ENHRY and CDR2 SYGVKD. The CDR3 is CAISESADYSNQPQHF. For the CDR3, the DNA is TGTGCCATCAGTGAGTCGGCAGATTATAGCAATCAGCCCCAGCATTTT.

This clonotype came up a few times. The rearrangement uses TRBV7-2 and TRBJ1-4, with D perhaps matching TRBD1 (5 bases). V was cut by 7 bases and J by 1 base, with 16 bases left in between. The germline V gene encodes CDR1 SGHTA and CDR2 FQGNSA. CDR3 length equals 16 residues. Here the CDR3 reads CASTVLGGKTNEKLFF. The CDR3 nucleotides are TGTGCCAGCACCGTACTGGGGGGGAAAACTAATGAAAAACTGTTTTTT.

This clonotype was counted between two and nine times. The gene calls are TRBV6-2 or TRBV6-3 and TRBJ2-1; D might be TRBD1 (5 bases). V was pared by 8 bases and J by 4 bases, with 18 bases between. The CDR3 spans 15 residues. Germline-derived CDR1 and CDR2 are MNHEY and SVGEGT. CDR3 in amino acids: CASLKLGATYNEQFF. The CDR3 DNA follows: TGTGCCAGCCTCAAGTTAGGGGCGACGTACAATGAGCAGTTCTTC.

This clonotype occurred a few times. J is TRBJ2-7 and V is TRBV7-9; D is undetermined. Germline lookup yields CDR1 SEHNR and CDR2 FQNEAQ (reference sequence). This CDR3 is 13 amino acids long. V lost 5 bases and J 1 base, leaving 9 bases between the germline ends. CDR3 DNA: TGTGCCAGCAGCCAGACTCGATCCTACGAGCAGTACTTC. Residues: CASSQTRSYEQYF.

The chain has TRBV27 and TRBJ1-5; 7 bases are shared with TRBD1. Trimming removed 2 bases from V and 7 bases from J; junction bases left unmatched: 5. CDR1 is MNHEY, CDR2 SMNVEV, per germline (reference sequence). This CDR3 region has 14 residues. In DNA, the CDR3 is TGTGCCAGCAGTTTAGACAGGGCTTACCAGCCCCAGCATTTT. As protein: CASSLDRAYQPQHF.

Points on this clonotype: Possible read error: a much larger clone is one base away. The chain uses TRBV4-3 and TRBJ2-3; D possibly corresponds to TRBD2 (5 bases). The CDR3 loop spans 16 amino acids. Germline V CDR1 and CDR2: LGHNA, YSLEER. CDR3 sequence: CASSLLTGVYSDMQYF. The CDR3 DNA is TGCGCCAGCAGCCTCCTGACCGGGGTGTATTCCGATATGCAGTATTTT.

The chain has TRBV7-6 and TRBJ1-6; the D gene is possibly TRBD1 (5 bases). Trimming pared 4 bases from V and 6 bases from J, leaving 7 bases between. Germline V CDR1 and CDR2: SGHVS, FNYEAQ. The CDR3 has 13 residues. The CDR3 coding sequence is TGTGCCAGCAGCTCGGGGGTTAATTCACCCCTCCACTTT. Translated: CASSSGVNSPLHF.

In its sample, this clonotype was seen many times. V gene TRBV7-2 combines with J gene TRBJ1-4; maybe TRBD1 (5 bases). Trimming took off 5 bases at V and 7 bases at J, with 17 bases between the two ends. The CDR3 length is 15 residues. Germline-derived CDR1 and CDR2 are SGHTA and FQGNSA. CDR3 coding DNA: TGTGCCAGCAGCCTAAAGGAGGGGAGGCGTGAAAAACTGTTTTTT. This codes for CASSLKEGRREKLFF.